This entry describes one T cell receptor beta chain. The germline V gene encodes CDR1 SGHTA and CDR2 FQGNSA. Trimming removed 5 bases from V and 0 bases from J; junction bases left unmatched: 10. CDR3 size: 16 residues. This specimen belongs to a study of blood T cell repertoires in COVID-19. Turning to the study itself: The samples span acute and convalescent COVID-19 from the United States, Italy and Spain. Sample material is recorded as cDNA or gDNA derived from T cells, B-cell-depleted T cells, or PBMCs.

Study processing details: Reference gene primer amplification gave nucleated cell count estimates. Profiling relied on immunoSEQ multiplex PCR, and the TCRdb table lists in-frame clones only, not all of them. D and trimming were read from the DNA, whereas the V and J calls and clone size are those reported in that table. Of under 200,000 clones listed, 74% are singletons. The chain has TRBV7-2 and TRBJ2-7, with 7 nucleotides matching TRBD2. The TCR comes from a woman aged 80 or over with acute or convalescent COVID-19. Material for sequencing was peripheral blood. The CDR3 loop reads CASSGGGAGASYEQYF. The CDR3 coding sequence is TGTGCCAGCAGCGGGGGAGGCGCGGGAGCCTCCTACGAGCAGTACTTC.